This paragraph reports one T cell receptor beta chain. The target antigen is unknown. The CDR3 consists of 16 residues. CDR1 is SGHNT and CDR2 is YYREEE in the germline V gene (reference sequence). J was trimmed by 0 bases and V by 3 bases; bases with no gene match: 5. TCRdb used MiXCR to reprocess the RT-PCR reads, holding one entry per CDR3 protein. The repertoire holds over 750,000 distinct CDR3 sequences, with 21% as singletons. This record comes from a study of response to subunit inactivated influenza vaccine. Notes on the study in general: New T cells are recruited in small numbers by each seasonal influenza vaccination, according to the authors' suggestion.

The TCR originated in a man between 45 and 60 years old who received an inactivated influenza vaccine. The source was PBMCs from blood, collected roughly 5 days after vaccination. This rearrangement joins TRBV5-4 to TRBJ2-1; 8 bases line up with TRBD2. The CDR3 DNA reads as TGTGCCAGCAGCTATGTAGGACTAGCCTCCTACAATGAGCAGTTCTTC. It yields the protein CASSYVGLASYNEQFF.